These 7 T cell receptor beta chains were sequenced from one sample in a study of metastatic and nonmetastatic thyroid tumors. Until they underwent thyroid surgery, no patient had received any treatment. TCRdb reprocessed the PCR reads using MiXCR. Here the sample spans approximately 9,900 clones, 9.5% to 12% being singletons. Sequencing used tumor tissue. The receptors derive from a female donor with papillary thyroid cancer or a benign thyroid nodule (not recorded which). Some clones in this sample may be carry-over from other donors' samples.

The V gene is TRBV20-1, the J gene TRBJ2-5; the match to TRBD2 covers 7 bases. V trimming: 3 bases; J trimming: 5 bases; junction bases outside the gene matches: 21. CDR3 length equals 18 residues. Germline V gene data show CDR1 as DFQATT and CDR2 as SNEGSKA (reference sequence). CDR3 region: CSARSPAERGSWEETQYF. CDR3 coding DNA: TGCAGTGCTAGGTCGCCGGCAGAGCGCGGGAGTTGGGAGGAGACCCAGTACTTC.

This clone is deemed medium-sized. This rearrangement joins TRBV10-3 to TRBJ1-2, with D hard to call. V gave up 4 bases and J gave up 1 base, with 7 bases separating them. This CDR3 is 13 amino acids long. The germline V gene has CDR1 ENHRY and CDR2 SYGVKD. Here the CDR3 DNA reads TGTGCCATCAGTGTAGCCGGTAACTATGGCTACACCTTC. Protein: CAISVAGNYGYTF.

The table lists this clone with a few counts. V usage is TRBV12-5 and J usage is TRBJ2-1; TRBD1 matches at 7 bases. V lost 2 bases and J lost 5; bases outside the gene matches: 6. CDR3 length: 15 amino acids. The V gene's germline CDR1 is LGHNT and CDR2 FRNRAP. CDR3 nucleotide sequence: TGTGCTAGTGGTTTGAGACAGGGTACCAACAATGAGCAGTTCTTC. Translated, it gives CASGLRQGTNNEQFF.

This clone is medium-sized in the sample. The chain recombines TRBV12-3 or TRBV12-4 with TRBJ1-1; unclear D gene. Trimming left V 8 bases short and J 6 bases short, with 10 bases between. The CDR3 consists of 11 residues. The CDR3 DNA reads as TGTGCCAGCGGAAGGGAATCTGAAGCTTTCTTT. Translation gives CASGRESEAFF.

This clone was seen many times. The chain has TRBV5-1 and TRBJ1-4; TRBD1 matches at 9 bases. Germline V gene lookup returns CDR1 SGHRS and CDR2 YFSETQ. This CDR3 has 14 amino acids. V lost 4 bases, J lost 7 bases, and 5 bases stayed unmatched. The CDR3 region has the DNA TGCGCCAGCAGCCCGGGACAGGGCGGTGAAAAACTGTTTTTT. Translated: CASSPGQGGEKLFF.

This clone was counted ten times or more. This chain joins TRBV20-1 and TRBJ2-7; D is unclear. Germline CDR1 DFQATT, CDR2 SNEGSKA (reference sequence). This CDR3 contains 16 residues. The V end was cut by 5 bases, the J end by 3 bases, with 23 bases between. The CDR3: CSASSAIGRARYEQYV. The CDR3 DNA reads TGCAGTGCTTCAAGCGCAATCGGTAGGGCCCGCTACGAGCAGTACGTC.

At least ten counts were recorded for this clone. The chain recombines TRBV3-1 with TRBJ1-6, with 8 bases aligning to TRBD1. V was pared by 4 bases and J by 9 bases, with 8 bases of the junction left unmatched. Germline V CDR1 and CDR2: LGHDT, YNNKEL (reference sequence). The CDR3 covers 15 residues. The CDR3 nucleotides read TGTGCCAGCAGCCCTACAGGGGGTGGTTTTTCACCCCTCCACTTT. It codes for CASSPTGGGFSPLHF.